This T cell receptor beta chain was identified in a study of T-cell memory formation after mild COVID-19. With constant-segment primers, 5'RACE yielded cDNA libraries of TCR alpha and TCR beta that carried sample barcodes and UMIs. TCRdb fed the 5' RACE reads into MiXCR, producing one record per CDR3 protein. Altogether about 560,000 distinct CDR3 sequences are present, roughly a sixth being singletons, with the ten largest covering around 7.8%. This clonotype was observed many times. The antigen is undetermined. Study-level findings and limits: Contracting clones, day 15 to 85, had balanced CD4/CD8, and later expanders favored CD4+. Second-wave clones with a day 37 peak had unconfirmed SARS-CoV-2 specificity. Memory sampled before infection contained some responding clones, suggesting cross-reactive memory joined.

The clonotype comes from an adult woman who had mild COVID-19 (a few samples of this study predate the infection). Cell type and time point are not known. The sample was PBMCs or a T cell subset sorted from them (not recorded which).

The CDR3 protein is CASSSTSSSYEQYF. CDR3 nucleotide sequence: TGTGCCAGCAGTTCGACTAGCAGTTCCTACGAGCAGTACTTC. The V gene is TRBV12-3 or TRBV12-4, the J gene TRBJ2-7; TRBD2 matches at 7 bases. J lost 1 base, V lost 4 bases, and 4 bases had no gene match. This CDR3 is built from 14 residues.